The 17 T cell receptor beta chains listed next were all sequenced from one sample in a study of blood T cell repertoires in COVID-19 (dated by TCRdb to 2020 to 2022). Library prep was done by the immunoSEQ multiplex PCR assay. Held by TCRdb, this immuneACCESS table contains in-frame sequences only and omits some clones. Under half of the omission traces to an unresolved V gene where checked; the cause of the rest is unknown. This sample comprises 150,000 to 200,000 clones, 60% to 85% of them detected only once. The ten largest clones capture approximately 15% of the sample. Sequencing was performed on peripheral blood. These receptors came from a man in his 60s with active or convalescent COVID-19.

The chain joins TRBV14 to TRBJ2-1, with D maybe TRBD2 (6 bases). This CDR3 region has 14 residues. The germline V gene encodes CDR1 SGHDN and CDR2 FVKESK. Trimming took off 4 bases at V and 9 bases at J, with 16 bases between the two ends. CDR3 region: CASSRTAGRPEQFF. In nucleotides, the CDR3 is TGTGCCAGCAGCCGAACTGCGGGGAGACCTGAGCAGTTCTTC.

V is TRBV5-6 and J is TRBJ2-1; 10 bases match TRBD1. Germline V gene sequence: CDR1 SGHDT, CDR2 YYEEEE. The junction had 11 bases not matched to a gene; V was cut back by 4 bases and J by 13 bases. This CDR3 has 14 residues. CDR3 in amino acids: CASSLIYGQGVQFF. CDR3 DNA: TGTGCCAGCAGCCTAATCTACGGACAGGGGGTACAGTTCTTC.

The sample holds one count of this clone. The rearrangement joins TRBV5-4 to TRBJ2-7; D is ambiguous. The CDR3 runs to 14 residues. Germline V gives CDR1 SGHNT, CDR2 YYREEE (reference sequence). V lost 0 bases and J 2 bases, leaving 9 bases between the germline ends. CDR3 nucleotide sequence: TGTGCCAGCAGCTTGGGGCCGCTTACCTACGAGCAGTACTTC. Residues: CASSLGPLTYEQYF. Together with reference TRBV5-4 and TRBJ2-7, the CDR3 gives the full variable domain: ETGVTQSPTHLIKTRGQQVTLRCSSQSGHNTVSWYQQALGQGPQFIFQYYREEENGRGNFPPRFSGLQFPNYSSELNVNALELDDSALYLCASSLGPLTYEQYFGPGTRLTVT.

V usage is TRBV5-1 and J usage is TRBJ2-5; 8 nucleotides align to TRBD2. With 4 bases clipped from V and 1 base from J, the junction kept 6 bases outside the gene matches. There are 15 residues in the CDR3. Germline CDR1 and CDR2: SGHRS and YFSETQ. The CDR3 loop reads CASSMLTSGQETQYF. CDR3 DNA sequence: TGCGCCAGCAGCATGTTAACTAGCGGCCAAGAGACCCAGTACTTC.

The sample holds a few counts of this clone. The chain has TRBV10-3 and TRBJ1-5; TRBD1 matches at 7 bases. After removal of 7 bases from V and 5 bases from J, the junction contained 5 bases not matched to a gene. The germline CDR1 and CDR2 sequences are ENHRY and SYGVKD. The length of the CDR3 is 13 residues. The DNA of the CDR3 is TGTGCCATCACTGGGACAGCAGATCAGCCCCAGCATTTT. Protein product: CAITGTADQPQHF.

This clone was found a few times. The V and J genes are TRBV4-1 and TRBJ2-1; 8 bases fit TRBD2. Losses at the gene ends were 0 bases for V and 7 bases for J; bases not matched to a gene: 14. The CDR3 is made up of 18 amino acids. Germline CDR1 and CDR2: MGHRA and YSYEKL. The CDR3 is CASSQDRVVAGGRNEQFF. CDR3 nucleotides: TGCGCCAGCAGCCAAGATCGAGTCGTTGCGGGGGGTCGGAATGAGCAGTTCTTC.

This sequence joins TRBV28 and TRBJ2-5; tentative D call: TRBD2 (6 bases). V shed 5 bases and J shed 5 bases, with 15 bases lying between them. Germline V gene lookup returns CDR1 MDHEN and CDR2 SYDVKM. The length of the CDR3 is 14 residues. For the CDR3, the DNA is TGTGCCAGCAGTCCCCGACTAGGGGAGGAGACCCAGTACTTC. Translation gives CASSPRLGEETQYF.

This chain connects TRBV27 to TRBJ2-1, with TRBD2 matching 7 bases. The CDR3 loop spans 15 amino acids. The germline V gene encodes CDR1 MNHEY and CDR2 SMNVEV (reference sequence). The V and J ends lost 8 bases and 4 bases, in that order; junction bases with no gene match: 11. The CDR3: CASLGSGGGYNEQFF. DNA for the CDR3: TGTGCCAGCCTCGGGTCGGGGGGAGGGTACAATGAGCAGTTCTTC.

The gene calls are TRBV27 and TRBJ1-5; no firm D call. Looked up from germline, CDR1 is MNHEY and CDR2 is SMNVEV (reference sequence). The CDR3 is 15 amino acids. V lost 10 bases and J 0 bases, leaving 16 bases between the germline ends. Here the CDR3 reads CATGLQKNSNQPQHF. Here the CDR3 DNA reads TGTGCCACAGGTTTACAGAAAAATAGCAATCAGCCCCAGCATTTT.

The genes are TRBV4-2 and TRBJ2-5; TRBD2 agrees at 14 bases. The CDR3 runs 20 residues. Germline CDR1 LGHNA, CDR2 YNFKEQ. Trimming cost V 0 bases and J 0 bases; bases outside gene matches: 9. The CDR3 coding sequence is TGTGCCAGCAGCCAAGAGGGGGGGACTAGCGGGAGATTATACCAAGAGACCCAGTACTTC. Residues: CASSQEGGTSGRLYQETQYF.

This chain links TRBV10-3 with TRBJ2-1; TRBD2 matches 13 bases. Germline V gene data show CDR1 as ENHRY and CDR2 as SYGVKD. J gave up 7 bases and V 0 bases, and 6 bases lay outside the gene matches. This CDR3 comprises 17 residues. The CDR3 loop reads CAISESAGTSGVNEQFF. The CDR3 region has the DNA TGTGCCATCAGTGAGTCCGCCGGGACTAGCGGGGTAAATGAGCAGTTCTTC.

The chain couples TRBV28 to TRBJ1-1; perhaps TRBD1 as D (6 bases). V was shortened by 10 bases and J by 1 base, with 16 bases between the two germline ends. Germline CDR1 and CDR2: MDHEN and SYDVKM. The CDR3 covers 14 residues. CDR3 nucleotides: TGTGCCATCAGACCGGGGGGCCCGAACACTGAAGCTTTCTTT. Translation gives CAIRPGGPNTEAFF.

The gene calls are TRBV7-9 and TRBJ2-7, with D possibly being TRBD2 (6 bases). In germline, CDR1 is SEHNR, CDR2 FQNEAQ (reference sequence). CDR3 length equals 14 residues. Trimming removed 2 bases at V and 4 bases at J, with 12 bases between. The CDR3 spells CASSLMASAYEQYF. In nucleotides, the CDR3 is TGTGCCAGCAGCTTAATGGCTAGCGCGTACGAGCAGTACTTC. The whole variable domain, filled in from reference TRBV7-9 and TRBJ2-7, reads DTGVSQNPRHKITKRGQNVTFRCDPISEHNRLYWYRQTLGQGPEFLTYFQNEAQLEKSRLLSDRFSAERPKGSFSTLEIQRTEQGDSAMYLCASSLMASAYEQYFGPGTRLTVT.

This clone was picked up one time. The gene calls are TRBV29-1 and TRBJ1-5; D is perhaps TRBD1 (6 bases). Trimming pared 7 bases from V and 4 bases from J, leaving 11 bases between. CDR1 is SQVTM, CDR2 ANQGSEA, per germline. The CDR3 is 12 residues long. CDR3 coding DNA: TGCAGCGACAAACAGGGTAATCAGCCCCAGCATTTT. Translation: CSDKQGNQPQHF. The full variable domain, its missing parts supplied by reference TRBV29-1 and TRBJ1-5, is SAVISQKPSRDICQRGTSLTIQCQVDSQVTMMFWYRQQPGQSLTLIATANQGSEATYESGFVIDKFPISRPNLTFSTLTVSNMSPEDSSIYLCSDKQGNQPQHFGDGTRLSIL.

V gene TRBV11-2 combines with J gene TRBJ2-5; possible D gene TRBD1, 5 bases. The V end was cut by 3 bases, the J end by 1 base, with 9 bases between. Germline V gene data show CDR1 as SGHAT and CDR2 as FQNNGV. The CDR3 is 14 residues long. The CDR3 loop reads CASSFSRAQETQYF. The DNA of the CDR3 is TGTGCCAGCAGCTTCTCCAGGGCCCAAGAGACCCAGTACTTC.

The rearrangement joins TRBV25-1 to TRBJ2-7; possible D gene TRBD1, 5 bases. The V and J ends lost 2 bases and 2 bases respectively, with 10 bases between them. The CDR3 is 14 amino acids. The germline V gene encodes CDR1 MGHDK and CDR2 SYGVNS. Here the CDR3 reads CASSEDSRAYEQYF. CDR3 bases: TGTGCCAGCAGTGAAGACAGCAGAGCCTACGAGCAGTACTTC.

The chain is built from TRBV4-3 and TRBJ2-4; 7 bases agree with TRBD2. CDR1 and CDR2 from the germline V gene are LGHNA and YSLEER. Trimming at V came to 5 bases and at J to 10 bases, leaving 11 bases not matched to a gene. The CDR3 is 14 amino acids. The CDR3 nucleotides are TGCGCCAGCAGCTCTTCGACTAGCCGGGGGATTCAGTACTTC. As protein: CASSSSTSRGIQYF.